This is a list of T cell receptor beta chains from one sample in a study of neurological immune-mediated disorders. TCRdb re-analysed the 5' RACE reads in MiXCR, keeping a single row per CDR3 protein. Of more than 25,000 distinct CDR3 sequences listed, around 17% are singletons. Sequencing was carried out using CD4+ T cells from blood. These receptors were obtained from a female donor with HTLV-1-associated myelopathy (HAM/TSP). Both conserved end residues are part of each CDR3. D genes are given only for firm matches. Clone size is given for some rows only: seen once, a few or many times, or a class if the clone is expanded.

clone size,J gene,D gene,V gene,CDR3 DNA,CDR3 protein
many,TRBJ1-5,-,TRBV18,TGTGCCAGCTCACCGGGGCAGGGAGGCCAGCCCCAGCATTTT,CASSPGQGGQPQHF
many,TRBJ1-2,-,TRBV10-3,TGTGCCATCAGCTCTACAGGGAGCGGCTACACCTTC,CAISSTGSGYTF
many,TRBJ2-3,-,TRBV20-1,TGCAGTGCTACTAGGCGACTAGTAAGCCCAGATACGCAGTATTTT,CSATRRLVSPDTQYF
many,TRBJ2-5,-,TRBV13,TGTGCCAGCAGCAACGAGCGCGGGGAGGCCCAGTACTTC,CASSNERGEAQYF
many,TRBJ2-1,TRBD2,TRBV5-1,TGCGCCAGCAGCTTCGCTAGCGGTAACTACAATGAGCAGTTCTTC,CASSFASGNYNEQFF
many,TRBJ2-2,-,TRBV20-1,TGCAGTGCCAAGCGGGTCCAGGGAACCGGGGAGCTGTTTTTT,CSAKRVQGTGELFF
-,TRBJ2-1,TRBD2,TRBV20-1,TGCAGTGCCCTAGGACTAGCGGGAGAAAATGAGCAGTTCTTC,CSALGLAGENEQFF
many,TRBJ2-7,TRBD2,TRBV20-1,TGCAGTGCAGCTCCCCCGGCGGGAGGACCCCAGAGCTCCTACGAGCAGTACTTC,CSAAPPAGGPQSSYEQYF
-,TRBJ2-1,-,TRBV20-1,TGCAGTGCCCGAGGGGGGAATAGCAGGAACAATGAGCAGTTCTTC,CSARGGNSRNNEQFF
-,TRBJ2-3,-,TRBV20-1,TGCAGTGCCCGAGCCCTAGACAGGAAGAGCACAGATAGTCAGTATTTT,CSARALDRKSTDSQYF
many,TRBJ2-2,-,TRBV7-2,TGTGCCAGCAGCTCCAGGGGCAGGGGGAACACCGGGGAGCTGTTTTTT,CASSSRGRGNTGELFF
many,TRBJ2-4,TRBD1,TRBV28,TGTGCCAGCAGCCCGATTGGGACAGGGGGCCTGTCTCCCCTTCAGTACTTC,CASSPIGTGGLSPLQYF
many,TRBJ2-5,TRBD1,TRBV6-5,TGTGCCAGCAGTTATTCACAGGGGGTAAAGACCCAGTACTTC,CASSYSQGVKTQYF
-,TRBJ2-5,TRBD2,TRBV10-3,TGTGCCATCGGGGCGGGGGCCCAGTACTTC,CAIGAGAQYF
many,TRBJ2-7,TRBD2,TRBV12-3/TRBV12-4,TGTGCCAGCAGTTGGGGCGGGAGAGACGAGCAGTACTTC,CASSWGGRDEQYF
many,TRBJ2-7,-,TRBV5-6,TGTGCCAGCAGCAAGACAGGACGAACCTACGAGCAGTACTTC,CASSKTGRTYEQYF
many,TRBJ2-2,TRBD1,TRBV5-1,TGCGCCAGCAGCGCCACAGGGGGCAGGCGCACCGGGGAGCTGTTTTTT,CASSATGGRRTGELFF
many,TRBJ1-2,TRBD1,TRBV5-1,TGCGCCAGCGCCGGACAGGAAAACTATGGCTACACCTTC,CASAGQENYGYTF
-,TRBJ2-1,TRBD2,TRBV7-3,TGTGCCAGCAGCTGGAGCGGGGGGGCCTATGATGAGCAGTTCTTC,CASSWSGGAYDEQFF
many,TRBJ1-3,-,TRBV6-1,TGTGCCAGCAGTGCTGGGATCGGAAACACCATATATTTT,CASSAGIGNTIYF
-,TRBJ1-1,-,TRBV29-1,TGTAGCGTTGGGATGTGCCAGGCTAACACTGAAGCTTTCTTT,CSVGMCQANTEAFF
many,TRBJ1-3,TRBD1,TRBV7-8,TGTGCCAGCAGCTACGGACAGGCCCACTCTGGAAACACCATATATTTT,CASSYGQAHSGNTIYF
many,TRBJ2-1,-,TRBV6-5,TGTGCCAGCAGTCGAAGGGTAGTTGGGGCCAACAATGAGCAGTTCTTC,CASSRRVVGANNEQFF
many,TRBJ2-1,-,TRBV5-1,TGCGCCAGCAGCTTGGGACAGTCGATAGGTCATGAGCAGTTCTTC,CASSLGQSIGHEQFF
few,TRBJ2-7,TRBD1,TRBV5-1,TGCGCCAGCAGCGGGACAGGGTTGGGCTCCTACGAGCAGTACTTC,CASSGTGLGSYEQYF
once,TRBJ2-7,-,TRBV6-2/TRBV6-3,TGTGCCATCAGTTACAGGCAGTCTTACGAGCAGTACTTC,CAISYRQSYEQYF
few,TRBJ2-3,TRBD2,TRBV4-2,TGTGCCAGCAGCCAAGAGGTCCTAGCGGGGAACACAGATACGCAGTATTTT,CASSQEVLAGNTDTQYF
-,TRBJ2-1,-,TRBV7-9,TGCGCCAGCAGCTCGGACGGAGCCCCCGGGTGTGAGAAGTTCTTC,CASSSDGAPGCEKFF
many,TRBJ2-5,TRBD2,TRBV2,TGTGCCAGCAACGGACTAGCGGGAGGGGGAGAGACCCAGTACTTC,CASNGLAGGGETQYF
many,TRBJ2-3,TRBD2,TRBV29-1,TGCAGCGTTCGGGCGGGAGGGGCAGATACGCAGTATTTT,CSVRAGGADTQYF
-,TRBJ2-3,-,TRBV5-1,TGCGCCAGCAGCTTGGGGAAGAGGTTGACAGATACGCAGTATTTT,CASSLGKRLTDTQYF
many,TRBJ1-5,TRBD1,TRBV6-6,TGTGCCAGCAGTTTTACAGGGGGAGGTCAGCCCCAGCATTTT,CASSFTGGGQPQHF
few,TRBJ1-3,TRBD1,TRBV18,TGTGCCAGCTCACCAGGGACAGAGTCTGGAAACACCATATATTTT,CASSPGTESGNTIYF
many,TRBJ2-7,-,TRBV5-1,TGCGCCAGCAGCTTGGACGGTACCTACGAGCAGTACTTC,CASSLDGTYEQYF
-,TRBJ1-3,TRBD1,TRBV5-1,TGCGCCAGCGGCCCGGGACAGGGGGAGGTTAATACTGGAAACACCATATATTTT,CASGPGQGEVNTGNTIYF
many,TRBJ1-6,TRBD1,TRBV5-1,TGCGCCAGCAGCTTGATAGGGGACAGGGGTAATTCACCCCTCCACTTT,CASSLIGDRGNSPLHF
-,TRBJ1-2,-,TRBV5-1,TGCGCCAGCAGCCCAGGACCGCGGGCGTATGGCTACACCTTC,CASSPGPRAYGYTF
many,TRBJ2-7,TRBD1,TRBV3-1,TGTGCCAGCAGCCAGGGGACAGGAGGGAGCTCCTACGAGCAGTACTTC,CASSQGTGGSSYEQYF
many,TRBJ2-7,TRBD2,TRBV29-1,TGCAGCGTTGAACTTAGCGGGAGCCGTCACGAGCAGTACTTC,CSVELSGSRHEQYF
-,TRBJ2-2,-,TRBV20-1,TGCAGTGTTGCTACAGGGAACACCGTGGAGCTGTTTTTT,CSVATGNTVELFF
many,TRBJ1-2,-,TRBV5-1,TGCGCCAGCAGCCCCCGGGACACCTATGGCTACACCTTC,CASSPRDTYGYTF
many,TRBJ2-3,TRBD2,TRBV20-1,TGCAGTGCTAGGGAAAGCGGGGGGGGGCAGTATTTT,CSARESGGGQYF
many,TRBJ1-3,TRBD1,TRBV20-1,TGCAGTGCTAGCGGTACAGGGGCTGGAAACACCATATATTTT,CSASGTGAGNTIYF
many,TRBJ2-2,-,TRBV11-3,TGTGCCAGCAGCGTAGACGGGACCGGGGAGCTGTTTTTT,CASSVDGTGELFF
once,TRBJ1-1,TRBD1,TRBV20-1,TGCAGTGCTCCACGGGACAGGAACACTGAAGATTTCTTT,CSAPRDRNTEDFF
many,TRBJ1-5,-,TRBV7-9,TGTGCCAGCAGCTTGGACGGGAATCAGCCCCAGCATTTT,CASSLDGNQPQHF
many,TRBJ1-2,-,TRBV20-1,TGCAGTGCTAGCGGGACGGCAAGATCTAACTATGGCTACACCTTC,CSASGTARSNYGYTF
many,TRBJ2-1,TRBD2,TRBV28,TGTGCCAGCAGTTTATCGGCGGGAGGGACATACAATGAGCAGTTCTTC,CASSLSAGGTYNEQFF
many,TRBJ2-1,TRBD1,TRBV27,TGTGCCAGCAGTTTAACCTTCACCGACAGGGCCCCCCACAATGAGCAGTTCTTC,CASSLTFTDRAPHNEQFF